This T cell receptor (beta chain) was sequenced during a study of cytomegalovirus exposure and HLA in healthy donors. Study in general: In a later analysis, the 120 or so validation repertoires were reported to have used the same platform as the approximately 700 first-cohort repertoires. General study findings and limits: The study recorded some 160 TCR beta chains that were cytomegalovirus-associated. The tendency of first-cohort TCR clusters to co-occur in the 120 validation repertoires was the finding of a later analysis. There were some public TCRs occurring in many donors, but most TCR sequences were rare.

The CDR3 loop spans 15 amino acids. Germline V CDR1 and CDR2: MNHEY, SVGAGI. V lost 0 bases and J 1 base, leaving 10 bases between the germline ends. Worth noting for this clone: Its antigen is unknown.

Only in-frame clones appear in the TCRdb table, and some are missing; sequencing was by immunoSEQ multiplex PCR. The top ten clones hold around 27% of a sample with about 130,000 clones, approximately 84% of them seen once. The TCR sequence derives from a man aged 30 to 45 in good health and CMV-seropositive. The chain recombines TRBV6-5 with TRBJ2-7; D not certain. The sequencing sample was made of PBMCs. The CDR3 DNA reads TGTGCCAGCAGTTACTCATTTGGGCCTTCCTACGAGCAGTACTTC. Its translation is CASSYSFGPSYEQYF.